This T cell receptor (beta chain) was recovered during a study of T-cell reconstitution after alpha-beta-depleted transplantation in children. Study-wide points: TCRbeta diversity was high at day 60 in some patients (a result of surviving recipient T cells and thymic progenitors). Hyperexpanded clones declined; after one year, newly produced T cells mostly supplied diversity. Alpha-beta T cells present about two months after transplant were reported to originate from several hundred expanded graft clones.

This clonotype appeared a few times. What it recognizes is unknown. Molecular barcoding with unique molecular identifiers was used for the TCRbeta library. MiXCR, applied by TCRdb to the PCR reads, yields one record per CDR3 protein. This repertoire shows 500,000 to 600,000 distinct CDR3 sequences, roughly 27% found once; its top ten account for 35% to 40%. The TCR originated in a boy younger than two with Wiskott-Aldrich syndrome, due to receive a stem cell transplant. Sample: PBMCs, taken before TCRalphabeta/CD19-depleted stem cell transplant.

In DNA, the CDR3 is TGCAGCGTTGCGGCCTCGACTAGCGGACACAATGAGCAGTTCTTC. Translated, it gives CSVAASTSGHNEQFF. The chain has TRBV29-1 and TRBJ2-1, with TRBD2 matching 9 bases. After removal of 4 bases from V and 5 bases from J, the junction contained 9 bases not matched to a gene. This CDR3 spans 15 amino acids. Germline V lookup: CDR1 SQVTM, CDR2 ANQGSEA.